This T cell receptor beta chain appears in the sequencing data of a study of tumor-infiltrating lymphocytes in localized non-small cell lung cancer. Overall study: The cohort mixed smokers and never-smokers, several histologies, and some post-neoadjuvant-chemotherapy samples.

The repertoire was sequenced with immunoSEQ multiplex PCR; TCRdb's copy has only in-frame clones and lacks some. This sample has some 29,000 clones, with approximately 85% found just once. Germline V CDR1 and CDR2: SGHRS, YFSETQ. CDR3 length: 13 residues. The V end was cut by 4 bases, the J end by 4 bases, with 11 bases between. The sequenced sample was lung tumor tissue. The rearrangement uses TRBV5-1 and TRBJ2-5, with D perhaps matching TRBD1 or TRBD2 (7 bases each). The sequence derives from a human donor with non-small cell lung cancer. CDR3 sequence: CASSPGGVETQYF. CDR3 DNA: TGCGCCAGCAGCCCAGGGGGGGTAGAGACCCAGTACTTC.